The 17 T cell receptor beta chains below were found in one sample sequenced in a study of blood T cells in healthy people across ages. Primed by a sample-barcoded 5' primer and a J-beta primer mix, a second PCR proceeded for about 6 to 11 cycles. Each CDR3 protein gets one entry after TCRdb re-called the 5' RACE reads with MiXCR. This table holds about 640,000 distinct CDR3 sequences, roughly 53% found once. Sequenced sample: blood. These receptors were taken from a man between 60 and 75 years old in good health.

This clonotype was found a few times. V usage is TRBV28 and J usage is TRBJ2-1; no definite D call. This CDR3 is built from 11 residues. Germline V gene data show CDR1 as MDHEN and CDR2 as SYDVKM. The germline V and J ends were trimmed by 4 bases and 7 bases, with 5 bases remaining between them. This CDR3 is CASSYRNEQFF. In nucleotides, the CDR3 is TGTGCCAGCAGTTATAGGAATGAGCAGTTCTTC.

The CDR3 DNA sequence: TGTGCCAGCAGCTTGGGGGACAGGTCAGGGAGCGAGCAGTACTTC. Protein product: CASSLGDRSGSEQYF. V and J are TRBV5-8 and TRBJ2-7; 8 bases line up with TRBD1. This CDR3 contains 15 residues. From germline, CDR1 is SGHTS and CDR2 YDEGEE. The J segment lost 6 bases and the V segment lost 0 bases, leaving 8 bases of the junction unmatched.

This clonotype was seen a few times. The DNA for the CDR3 is TGCGCCAGCAGCCGTGGGGGGCTTGCCTCTAATGAAAAACTGTTTTTT. The encoded protein is CASSRGGLASNEKLFF. The chain uses TRBV4-1 and TRBJ1-4; a weak D match, TRBD1 (6 bases). Per germline, CDR1 MGHRA and CDR2 YSYEKL. V was cut by 4 bases and J by 3 bases, with 15 bases left in between. The CDR3 length is 16 residues.

This clonotype was picked up one time. The chain combines TRBV7-2 with TRBJ2-5; either TRBD1 or TRBD2 may supply D (6 bases each). V gave up 2 bases and J gave up 11 bases, with 27 bases separating them. CDR1 and CDR2 (germline): SGHTA, FQGNSA. CDR3 size: 17 residues. This CDR3 reads CASSLTRGGGLYNEQYF. The CDR3 nucleotides are TGTGCCAGCAGCTTAACCCGAGGAGGGGGGTTGTACAATGAGCAGTACTTC.

This clonotype has a handful of counts. This rearrangement joins TRBV7-2 to TRBJ2-3; D not resolved. Deletions cut 4 bases from V and 6 bases from J, with 11 bases between. The CDR3 extends over 13 amino acids. Germline CDR1 is SGHTA and CDR2 is FQGNSA. Here the CDR3 reads CASSSPFYDTQYF. DNA of the CDR3: TGTGCCAGCAGCTCCCCATTCTACGATACGCAGTATTTT.

This clonotype was picked up a small number of times. V is TRBV20-1 and J is TRBJ1-1; 7 bases agree with TRBD1. V lost 2 bases and J lost 3; bases outside the gene matches: 9. The CDR3 runs 15 residues. Germline V gene sequence: CDR1 DFQATT, CDR2 SNEGSKA (reference sequence). The CDR3 DNA follows: TGCAGTGCTAGAAACCTGGGACAGAAGGACACTGAAGCTTTCTTT. Residues: CSARNLGQKDTEAFF.

This rearrangement joins TRBV10-3 to TRBJ2-2, with a tentative D call TRBD2 (5 bases). Germline V gene lookup returns CDR1 ENHRY and CDR2 SYGVKD. The V and J ends lost 6 bases and 8 bases respectively, with 10 bases between them. The CDR3 has 12 residues. In DNA form, the CDR3 reads TGTGCCATCAGCGGGGTTTCGGGGGAGCTGTTTTTT. It yields the protein CAISGVSGELFF.

The CDR3 region is CASSYANDQPQHF. In DNA form, the CDR3 reads TGTGCCAGCAGTTACGCCAACGATCAGCCCCAGCATTTT. The chain has TRBV7-2 and TRBJ1-5; D not certain. The CDR3 sequence is 13 residues long. Germline V gene data show CDR1 as SGHTA and CDR2 as FQGNSA. Trimming cost V 6 bases and J 5 bases, with 11 bases left between them.

The V gene is TRBV19, the J gene TRBJ2-7; 7 positions match TRBD1. The germline V gene encodes CDR1 LNHDA and CDR2 SQIVND (reference sequence). The V segment lost 3 bases and the J segment 3 bases; nucleotides outside the gene matches: 5. The length of the CDR3 is 14 residues. CDR3 residues: CASSMTGSFYEQYF. The CDR3 nucleotides are TGTGCCAGTAGTATGACAGGGTCCTTCTACGAGCAGTACTTC.

J is TRBJ2-1 and V is TRBV20-1, with TRBD2 matching over 10 bases. Germline assignment: CDR1 DFQATT and CDR2 SNEGSKA (reference sequence). J lost 10 bases, V lost 6 bases, and 9 bases had no gene match. The CDR3 contains 13 residues. CDR3 DNA: TGCAGTGCACGGAGCGGGGGGGCCGGAGAGCAGTTCTTC. It encodes CSARSGGAGEQFF.

The chain has TRBV20-1 and TRBJ1-4; D unresolved. Per the germline V gene, CDR1 is DFQATT and CDR2 is SNEGSKA (reference sequence). Deletions cut 0 bases from V and 0 bases from J, with 8 bases between. The CDR3 spans 15 residues. The CDR3 DNA follows: TGCAGTGCTAGAGATCGAAGAGCAACTAATGAAAAACTGTTTTTT. Its protein is CSARDRRATNEKLFF.

This chain connects TRBV4-2 to TRBJ2-2; D unclear. The CDR3 runs 13 residues. Germline values: CDR1 LGHNA, CDR2 YNFKEQ. V was clipped by 0 bases and J by 9 bases, with 8 bases between them. CDR3 loop: CASSQDPVRELFF. CDR3 in DNA: TGTGCCAGCAGCCAAGATCCAGTACGGGAGCTGTTTTTT.

The genes are TRBV5-1 and TRBJ2-1, with 10 bases that match TRBD2. Germline V gives CDR1 SGHRS, CDR2 YFSETQ. With 1 base clipped from V and 10 bases from J, the junction kept 8 bases outside the gene matches. This CDR3 contains 15 residues. The CDR3 nucleotides are TGCGCCAGCAGCTTGACAGCGGGGGGGAATTCCGAGCAGTTCTTC. Encoded protein: CASSLTAGGNSEQFF.

The chain is built from TRBV11-2 and TRBJ1-1; 7 nucleotides line up with TRBD1. CDR1 is SGHAT, CDR2 FQNNGV, per germline. Unmatched junction bases numbered 7, after V lost 5 bases and J lost 7 bases. The CDR3 consists of 13 residues. The CDR3 region is CASSPRRTGEAFF. The CDR3 nucleotides read TGTGCCAGCAGCCCCCGGAGGACAGGTGAAGCTTTCTTT.

This clonotype was detected once. The genes are TRBV11-2 and TRBJ2-5, with TRBD2 matching 10 bases. Germline V gives CDR1 SGHAT, CDR2 FQNNGV. The trim removed 2 bases at V and 5 bases at J, leaving 11 bases unmatched. CDR3 size: 17 residues. The CDR3 spells CASSLSGAGGPRETQYF. The CDR3 nucleotides are TGTGCCAGCAGCTTATCCGGAGCGGGGGGGCCTAGGGAGACCCAGTACTTC.

V is TRBV20-1 and J is TRBJ2-4; D uncertain. The CDR3 length is 19 residues. Between the trimmed V and J ends, which lost 2 bases and 0 bases, there was a span of 23 bases. Germline V gene data show CDR1 as DFQATT and CDR2 as SNEGSKA (reference sequence). The CDR3 sequence: CSARSPRFRLALAKNIQYF. Written as DNA, the CDR3 is TGCAGTGCTAGATCGCCACGATTCCGTCTTGCCCTAGCCAAAAACATTCAGTACTTC.

This chain links TRBV7-8 with TRBJ2-1, with 9 bases lining up with TRBD2. V lost 5 bases, J lost 9 bases, and 14 bases stayed unmatched. This CDR3 region has 16 residues. Germline V gene sequence: CDR1 SGHVS, CDR2 FQNEAQ. The CDR3 protein is CASSHPRAGGPSEQFF. The CDR3 nucleotides are TGTGCCAGCAGCCACCCTAGGGCGGGGGGGCCTAGTGAGCAGTTCTTC.